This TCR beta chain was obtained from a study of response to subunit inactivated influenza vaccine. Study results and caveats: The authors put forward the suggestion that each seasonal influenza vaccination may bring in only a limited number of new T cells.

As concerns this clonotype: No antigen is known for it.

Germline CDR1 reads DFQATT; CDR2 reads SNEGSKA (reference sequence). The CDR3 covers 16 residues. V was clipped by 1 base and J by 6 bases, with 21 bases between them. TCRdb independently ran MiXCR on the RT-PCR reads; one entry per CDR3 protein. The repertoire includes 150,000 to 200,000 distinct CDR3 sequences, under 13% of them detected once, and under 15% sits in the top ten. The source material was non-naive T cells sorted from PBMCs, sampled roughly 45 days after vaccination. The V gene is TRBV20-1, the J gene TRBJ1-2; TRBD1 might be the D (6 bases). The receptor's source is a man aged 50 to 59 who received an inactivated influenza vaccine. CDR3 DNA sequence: TGCAGTGCTAGAGGGTTTAGGCAGGGCGAGGGGGATGGCTACACCTTC. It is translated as CSARGFRQGEGDGYTF.